One T cell receptor beta chain is described in this entry. Per germline, CDR1 MNHNY and CDR2 SVGAGI (reference sequence). With 8 bases removed from V and 4 bases from J, the gap between germline ends came to 17 bases. The CDR3 totals 14 residues. This record belongs to a study of technical replicates of blood from several donors. Assay: immunoSEQ multiplex PCR; the TCRdb copy retains only in-frame clones and omits some. This sample carries 65,000 to 80,000 clones, around 93% of them seen once, and the ten largest clones take 0.25%. The rearrangement uses TRBV6-6 and TRBJ1-2; possible D gene TRBD1, 6 bases. Sequencing used T cells isolated from PBMCs. The TCR originated in a human donor in good health. CDR3 nucleotides: TGTGCCAGCTGTATGGGGGGGCGCACCTATGGCTACACCTTC. It translates to CASCMGGRTYGYTF.